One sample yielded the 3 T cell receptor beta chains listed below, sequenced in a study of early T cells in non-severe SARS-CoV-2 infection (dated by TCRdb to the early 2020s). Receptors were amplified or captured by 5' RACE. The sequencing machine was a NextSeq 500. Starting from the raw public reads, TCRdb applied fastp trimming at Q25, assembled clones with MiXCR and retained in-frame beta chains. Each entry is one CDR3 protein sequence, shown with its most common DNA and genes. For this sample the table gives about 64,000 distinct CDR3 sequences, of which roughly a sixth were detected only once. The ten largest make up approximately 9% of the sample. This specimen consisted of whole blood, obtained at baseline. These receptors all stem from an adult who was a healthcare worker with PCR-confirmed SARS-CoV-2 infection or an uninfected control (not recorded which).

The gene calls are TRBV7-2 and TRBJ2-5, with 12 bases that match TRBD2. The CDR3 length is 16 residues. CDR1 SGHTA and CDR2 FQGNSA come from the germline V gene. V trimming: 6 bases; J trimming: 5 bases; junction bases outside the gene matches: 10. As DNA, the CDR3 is TGTGCCAGCAGGATCGGACTAGCGGGGTTCGGGGAGACCCAGTACTTC. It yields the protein CASRIGLAGFGETQYF.

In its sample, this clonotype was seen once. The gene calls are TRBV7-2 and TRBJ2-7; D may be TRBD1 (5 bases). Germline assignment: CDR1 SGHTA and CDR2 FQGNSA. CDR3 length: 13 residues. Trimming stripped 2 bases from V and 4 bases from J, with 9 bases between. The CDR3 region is CASSLPGKYEQYF. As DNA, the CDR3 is TGTGCCAGCAGCTTACCAGGGAAATACGAGCAGTACTTC.

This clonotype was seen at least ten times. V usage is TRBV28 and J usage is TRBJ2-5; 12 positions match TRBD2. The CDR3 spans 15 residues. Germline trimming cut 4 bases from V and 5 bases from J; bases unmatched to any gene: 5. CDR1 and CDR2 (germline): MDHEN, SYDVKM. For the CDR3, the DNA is TGTGCCAGCAGTTCTAGCGGGACTAGCGGGGAGACCCAGTACTTC. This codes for CASSSSGTSGETQYF.